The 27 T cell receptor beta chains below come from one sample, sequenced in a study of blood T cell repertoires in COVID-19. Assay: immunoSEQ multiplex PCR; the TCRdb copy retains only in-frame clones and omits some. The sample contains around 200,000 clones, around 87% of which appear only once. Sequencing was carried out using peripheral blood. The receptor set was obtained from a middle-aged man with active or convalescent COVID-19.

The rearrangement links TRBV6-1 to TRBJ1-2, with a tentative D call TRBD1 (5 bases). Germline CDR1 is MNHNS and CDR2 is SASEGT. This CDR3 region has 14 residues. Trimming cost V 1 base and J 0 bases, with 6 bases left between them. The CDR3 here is CASSEGGTNYGYTF. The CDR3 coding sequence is TGTGCCAGCAGTGAAGGGGGCACTAACTATGGCTACACCTTC.

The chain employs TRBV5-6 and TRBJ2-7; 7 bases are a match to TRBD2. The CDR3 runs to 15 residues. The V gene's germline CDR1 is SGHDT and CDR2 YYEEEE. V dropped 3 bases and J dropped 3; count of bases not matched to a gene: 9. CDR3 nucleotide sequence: TGTGCCAGCAGCTCGTTGAAGGGACTATACTACGAGCAGTACTTC. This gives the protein CASSSLKGLYYEQYF.

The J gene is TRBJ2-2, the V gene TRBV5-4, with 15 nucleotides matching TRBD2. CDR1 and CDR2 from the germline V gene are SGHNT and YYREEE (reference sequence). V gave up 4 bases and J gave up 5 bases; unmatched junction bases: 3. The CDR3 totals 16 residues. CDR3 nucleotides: TGTGCCAGCAGCCGGGGACTAGCGGGGGGTACCGGGGAGCTGTTTTTT. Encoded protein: CASSRGLAGGTGELFF.

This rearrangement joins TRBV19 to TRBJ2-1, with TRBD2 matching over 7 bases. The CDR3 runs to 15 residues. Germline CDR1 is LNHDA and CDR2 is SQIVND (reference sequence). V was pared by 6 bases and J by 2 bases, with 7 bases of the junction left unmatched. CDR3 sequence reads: CASRGGFRAYNEQFF. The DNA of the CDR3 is TGTGCCAGTAGGGGGGGGTTTAGGGCCTACAATGAGCAGTTCTTC. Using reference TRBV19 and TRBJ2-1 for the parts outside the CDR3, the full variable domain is DGGITQSPKYLFRKEGQNVTLSCEQNLNHDAMYWYRQDPGQGLRLIYYSQIVNDFQKGDIAEGYSVSREKKESFPLTVTSAQKNPTAFYLCASRGGFRAYNEQFFGPGTRLTVL.

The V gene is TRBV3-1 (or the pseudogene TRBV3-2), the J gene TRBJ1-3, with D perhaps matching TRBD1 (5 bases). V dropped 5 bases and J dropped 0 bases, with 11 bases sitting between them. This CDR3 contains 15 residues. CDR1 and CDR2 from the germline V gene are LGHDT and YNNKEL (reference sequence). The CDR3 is CASSSQGLSGNTIYF. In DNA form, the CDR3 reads TGTGCCAGCAGCTCGCAGGGACTCTCTGGAAACACCATATATTTT.

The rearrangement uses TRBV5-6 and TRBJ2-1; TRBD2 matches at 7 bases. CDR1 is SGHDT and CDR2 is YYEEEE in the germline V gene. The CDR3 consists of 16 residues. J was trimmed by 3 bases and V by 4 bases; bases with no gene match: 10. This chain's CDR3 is CASSPEGRGNYNEQFF. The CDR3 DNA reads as TGTGCCAGCAGCCCGGAGGGGCGGGGGAACTACAATGAGCAGTTCTTC.

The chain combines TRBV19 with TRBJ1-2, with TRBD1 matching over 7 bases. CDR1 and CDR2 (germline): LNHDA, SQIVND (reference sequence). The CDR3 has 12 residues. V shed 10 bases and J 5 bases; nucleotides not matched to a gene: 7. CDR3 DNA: TGTGCCATTTCCCGGGACAGTTATGGCTACACCTTC. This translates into CAISRDSYGYTF.

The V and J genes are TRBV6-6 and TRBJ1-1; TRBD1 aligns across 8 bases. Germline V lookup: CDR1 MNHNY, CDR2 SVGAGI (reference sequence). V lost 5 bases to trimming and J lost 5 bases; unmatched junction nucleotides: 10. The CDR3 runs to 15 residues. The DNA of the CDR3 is TGTGCCAGCAGTACCCCAGGGGGCCGCTTTACTGAAGCTTTCTTT. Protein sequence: CASSTPGGRFTEAFF.

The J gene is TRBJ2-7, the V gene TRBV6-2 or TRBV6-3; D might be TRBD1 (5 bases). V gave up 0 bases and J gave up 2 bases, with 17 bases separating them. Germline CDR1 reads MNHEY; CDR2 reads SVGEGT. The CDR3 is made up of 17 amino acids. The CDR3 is CASSYSLDSAGTYEQYF. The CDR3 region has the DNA TGTGCCAGCAGTTACTCTCTAGACTCGGCAGGGACCTACGAGCAGTACTTC.

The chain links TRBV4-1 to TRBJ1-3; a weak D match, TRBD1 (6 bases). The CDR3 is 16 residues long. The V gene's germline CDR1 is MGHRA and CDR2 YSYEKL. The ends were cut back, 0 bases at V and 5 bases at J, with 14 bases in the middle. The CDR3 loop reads CASSQDRGTPRNTIYF. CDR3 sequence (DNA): TGCGCCAGCAGCCAAGATAGAGGGACACCAAGAAACACCATATATTTT.

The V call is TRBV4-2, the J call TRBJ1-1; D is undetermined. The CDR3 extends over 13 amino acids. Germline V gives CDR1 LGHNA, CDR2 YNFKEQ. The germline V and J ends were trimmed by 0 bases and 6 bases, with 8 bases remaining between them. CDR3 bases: TGTGCCAGCAGCCAAGATTACGGGGCTGAAGCTTTCTTT. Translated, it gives CASSQDYGAEAFF.

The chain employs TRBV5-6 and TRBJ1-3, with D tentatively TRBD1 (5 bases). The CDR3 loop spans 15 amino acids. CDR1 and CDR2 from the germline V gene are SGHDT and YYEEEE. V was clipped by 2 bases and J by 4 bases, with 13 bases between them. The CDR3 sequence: CASSLTGLGGNTIYF. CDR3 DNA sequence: TGTGCCAGCAGCTTAACAGGTCTAGGAGGAAACACCATATATTTT. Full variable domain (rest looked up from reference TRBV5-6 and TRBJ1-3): DAGVTQSPTHLIKTRGQQVTLRCSPKSGHDTVSWYQQALGQGPQFIFQYYEEEERQRGNFPDRFSGHQFPNYSSELNVNALLLGDSALYLCASSLTGLGGNTIYFGEGSWLTVV.

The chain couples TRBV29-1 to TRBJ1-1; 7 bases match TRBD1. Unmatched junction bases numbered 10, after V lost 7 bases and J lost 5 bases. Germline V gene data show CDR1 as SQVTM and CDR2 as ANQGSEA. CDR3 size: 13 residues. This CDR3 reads CSGKTGWETEAFF. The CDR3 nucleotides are TGCAGCGGGAAGACAGGGTGGGAGACTGAAGCTTTCTTT.

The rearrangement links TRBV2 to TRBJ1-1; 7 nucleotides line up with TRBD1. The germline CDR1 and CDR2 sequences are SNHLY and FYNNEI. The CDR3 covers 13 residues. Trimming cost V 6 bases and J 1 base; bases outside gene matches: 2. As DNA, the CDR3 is TGTGCCAGCAGCGACAGGGAGAACACTGAAGCTTTCTTT. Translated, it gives CASSDRENTEAFF.

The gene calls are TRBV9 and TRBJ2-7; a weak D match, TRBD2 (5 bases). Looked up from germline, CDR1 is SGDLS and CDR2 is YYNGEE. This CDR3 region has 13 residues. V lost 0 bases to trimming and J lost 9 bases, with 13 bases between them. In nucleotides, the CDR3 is TGTGCCAGCAGCGTAGGGGCCTCCGCGGGGCAGTACTTC. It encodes CASSVGASAGQYF.

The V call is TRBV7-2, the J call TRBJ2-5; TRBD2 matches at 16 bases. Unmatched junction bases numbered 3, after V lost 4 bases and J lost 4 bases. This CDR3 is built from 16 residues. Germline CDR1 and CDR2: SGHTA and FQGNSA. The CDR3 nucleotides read TGTGCCAGCAGCTCTGGGACTAGCGGGGGGGCAGAGACCCAGTACTTC. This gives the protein CASSSGTSGGAETQYF.

CDR3 bases: TGTGCCAGTAGTCCGGGACTAGCGGCTTACGAGCAGTACTTC. Amino acid sequence: CASSPGLAAYEQYF. This chain uses TRBV19 with TRBJ2-7; 11 bases line up with TRBD2. This CDR3 is built from 14 residues. V shed 5 bases, J shed 4 bases, and the junction held 4 bases outside the gene matches. Germline values: CDR1 LNHDA, CDR2 SQIVND (reference sequence).

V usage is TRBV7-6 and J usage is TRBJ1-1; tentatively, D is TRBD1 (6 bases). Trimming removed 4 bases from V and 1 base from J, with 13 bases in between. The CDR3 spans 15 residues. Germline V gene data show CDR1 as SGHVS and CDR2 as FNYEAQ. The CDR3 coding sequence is TGTGCCAGCAGCTCCCAACAGGGCCAGAACACTGAAGCTTTCTTT. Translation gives CASSSQQGQNTEAFF.

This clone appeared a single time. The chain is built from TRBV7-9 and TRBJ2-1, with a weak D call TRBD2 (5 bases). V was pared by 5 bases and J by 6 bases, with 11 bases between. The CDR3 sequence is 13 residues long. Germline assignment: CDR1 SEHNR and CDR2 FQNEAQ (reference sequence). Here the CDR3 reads CASSPRSGNEQFF. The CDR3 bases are TGTGCCAGCAGCCCTCGAAGCGGCAATGAGCAGTTCTTC.

The CDR3 loop is CASSYSVAGEAFF. CDR3 in DNA: TGTGCCAGCAGTTACTCGGTGGCAGGGGAAGCTTTCTTT. The chain joins TRBV6-5 to TRBJ1-1, with D possibly TRBD1 on 5 matching bases. Per the germline V gene, CDR1 is MNHEY and CDR2 is SVGAGI. V was pared by 0 bases and J by 8 bases, with 10 bases between. The CDR3 has 13 amino acids.

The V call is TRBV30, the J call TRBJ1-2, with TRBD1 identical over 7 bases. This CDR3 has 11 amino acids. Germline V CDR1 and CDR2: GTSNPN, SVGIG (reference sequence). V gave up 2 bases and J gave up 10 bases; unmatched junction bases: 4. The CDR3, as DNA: TGTGCCTGGAGTCCTACAGGGGTCTACACCTTC. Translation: CAWSPTGVYTF.

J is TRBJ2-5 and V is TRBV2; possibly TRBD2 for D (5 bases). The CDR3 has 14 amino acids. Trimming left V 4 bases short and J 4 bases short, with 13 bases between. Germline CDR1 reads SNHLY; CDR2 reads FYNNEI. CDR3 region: CASSVNAGRETQYF. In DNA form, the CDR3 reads TGTGCCAGCAGTGTAAACGCGGGTCGAGAGACCCAGTACTTC.

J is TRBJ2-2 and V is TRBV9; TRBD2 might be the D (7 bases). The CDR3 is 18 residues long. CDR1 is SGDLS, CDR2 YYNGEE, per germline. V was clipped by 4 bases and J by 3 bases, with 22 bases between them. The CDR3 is CASSSQGGGAPHTGELFF. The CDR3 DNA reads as TGTGCCAGCAGCTCTCAAGGGGGAGGGGCCCCCCACACCGGGGAGCTGTTTTTT.

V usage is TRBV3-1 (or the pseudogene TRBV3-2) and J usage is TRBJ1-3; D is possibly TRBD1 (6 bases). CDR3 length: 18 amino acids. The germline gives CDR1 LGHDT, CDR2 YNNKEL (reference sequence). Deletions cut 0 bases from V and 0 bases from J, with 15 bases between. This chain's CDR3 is CASSQERSGASSGNTIYF. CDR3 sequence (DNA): TGTGCCAGCAGCCAAGAGCGGTCAGGGGCTTCCTCTGGAAACACCATATATTTT.

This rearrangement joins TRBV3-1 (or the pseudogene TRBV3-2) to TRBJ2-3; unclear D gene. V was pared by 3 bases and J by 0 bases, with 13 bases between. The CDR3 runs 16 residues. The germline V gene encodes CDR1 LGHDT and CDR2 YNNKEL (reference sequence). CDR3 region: CASSQRFKTSTDTQYF. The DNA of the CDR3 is TGTGCCAGCAGCCAGAGATTTAAGACTAGCACAGATACGCAGTATTTT.

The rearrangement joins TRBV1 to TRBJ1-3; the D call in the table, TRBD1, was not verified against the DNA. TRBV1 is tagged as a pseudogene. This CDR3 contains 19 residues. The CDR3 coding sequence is TGCACCAGCAGCCCCCACCCTCGAGTAACTCACAGGTCTGGAAACACCATATATTTT. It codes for CTSSPHPRVTHRSGNTIYF.

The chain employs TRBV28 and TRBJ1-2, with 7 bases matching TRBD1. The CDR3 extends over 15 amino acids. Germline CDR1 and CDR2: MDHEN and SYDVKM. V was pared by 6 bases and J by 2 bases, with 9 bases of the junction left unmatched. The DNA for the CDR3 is TGTGCCAGCAGGTACCGGGACAGCGAAAACTATGGCTACACCTTC. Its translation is CASRYRDSENYGYTF.